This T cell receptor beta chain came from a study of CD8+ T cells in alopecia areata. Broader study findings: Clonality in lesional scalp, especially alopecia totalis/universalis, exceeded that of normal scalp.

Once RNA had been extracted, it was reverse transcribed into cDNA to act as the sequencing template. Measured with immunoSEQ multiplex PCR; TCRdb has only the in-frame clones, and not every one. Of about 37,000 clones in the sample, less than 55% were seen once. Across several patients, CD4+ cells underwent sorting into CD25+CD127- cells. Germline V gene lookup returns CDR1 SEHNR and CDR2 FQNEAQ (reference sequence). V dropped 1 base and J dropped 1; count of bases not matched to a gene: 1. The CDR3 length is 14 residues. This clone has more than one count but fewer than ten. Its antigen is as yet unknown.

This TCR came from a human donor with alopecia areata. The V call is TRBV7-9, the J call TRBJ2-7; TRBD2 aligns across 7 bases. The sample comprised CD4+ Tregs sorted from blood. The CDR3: CASSLGTSSYEQYF. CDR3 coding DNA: TGTGCCAGCAGCTTAGGGACTAGTTCCTACGAGCAGTACTTC. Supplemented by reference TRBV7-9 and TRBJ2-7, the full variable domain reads DTGVSQNPRHKITKRGQNVTFRCDPISEHNRLYWYRQTLGQGPEFLTYFQNEAQLEKSRLLSDRFSAERPKGSFSTLEIQRTEQGDSAMYLCASSLGTSSYEQYFGPGTRLTVT.